This T cell receptor (beta chain) was recorded in a study of sequential checkpoint blockade in melanoma. The overall study: Arm A got nivolumab then ipilimumab; arm B the reverse, 1:1. After both sequences, patients received maintenance nivolumab.

V shed 4 bases and J shed 7 bases, with 14 bases lying between them. The germline gives CDR1 LGHNA, CDR2 YNFKEQ. The CDR3 runs 13 residues. Profiled with immunoSEQ multiplex PCR; TCRdb holds only in-frame clones, not every one. The table shows 25,000 to 30,000 clones, with 83% occurring only once. Sample treatment: randomized to nivolumab then ipilimumab (arm A) or the reverse (arm B). From thawed PBMCs, live CD3+CD8+ cells negative for CD19 and CD56 were sorted. This clonotype originated in a human donor with melanoma. The sequenced sample was CD8+ T cells sorted from blood (inferred from file names), obtained from a patient given nivolumab and ipilimumab in sequence. This rearrangement joins TRBV4-2 to TRBJ2-7; D is perhaps TRBD1 (6 bases). CDR3 residues: CASSPGQWREQYF. In nucleotides, the CDR3 is TGTGCCAGCAGCCCCGGACAGTGGCGGGAGCAGTACTTC.